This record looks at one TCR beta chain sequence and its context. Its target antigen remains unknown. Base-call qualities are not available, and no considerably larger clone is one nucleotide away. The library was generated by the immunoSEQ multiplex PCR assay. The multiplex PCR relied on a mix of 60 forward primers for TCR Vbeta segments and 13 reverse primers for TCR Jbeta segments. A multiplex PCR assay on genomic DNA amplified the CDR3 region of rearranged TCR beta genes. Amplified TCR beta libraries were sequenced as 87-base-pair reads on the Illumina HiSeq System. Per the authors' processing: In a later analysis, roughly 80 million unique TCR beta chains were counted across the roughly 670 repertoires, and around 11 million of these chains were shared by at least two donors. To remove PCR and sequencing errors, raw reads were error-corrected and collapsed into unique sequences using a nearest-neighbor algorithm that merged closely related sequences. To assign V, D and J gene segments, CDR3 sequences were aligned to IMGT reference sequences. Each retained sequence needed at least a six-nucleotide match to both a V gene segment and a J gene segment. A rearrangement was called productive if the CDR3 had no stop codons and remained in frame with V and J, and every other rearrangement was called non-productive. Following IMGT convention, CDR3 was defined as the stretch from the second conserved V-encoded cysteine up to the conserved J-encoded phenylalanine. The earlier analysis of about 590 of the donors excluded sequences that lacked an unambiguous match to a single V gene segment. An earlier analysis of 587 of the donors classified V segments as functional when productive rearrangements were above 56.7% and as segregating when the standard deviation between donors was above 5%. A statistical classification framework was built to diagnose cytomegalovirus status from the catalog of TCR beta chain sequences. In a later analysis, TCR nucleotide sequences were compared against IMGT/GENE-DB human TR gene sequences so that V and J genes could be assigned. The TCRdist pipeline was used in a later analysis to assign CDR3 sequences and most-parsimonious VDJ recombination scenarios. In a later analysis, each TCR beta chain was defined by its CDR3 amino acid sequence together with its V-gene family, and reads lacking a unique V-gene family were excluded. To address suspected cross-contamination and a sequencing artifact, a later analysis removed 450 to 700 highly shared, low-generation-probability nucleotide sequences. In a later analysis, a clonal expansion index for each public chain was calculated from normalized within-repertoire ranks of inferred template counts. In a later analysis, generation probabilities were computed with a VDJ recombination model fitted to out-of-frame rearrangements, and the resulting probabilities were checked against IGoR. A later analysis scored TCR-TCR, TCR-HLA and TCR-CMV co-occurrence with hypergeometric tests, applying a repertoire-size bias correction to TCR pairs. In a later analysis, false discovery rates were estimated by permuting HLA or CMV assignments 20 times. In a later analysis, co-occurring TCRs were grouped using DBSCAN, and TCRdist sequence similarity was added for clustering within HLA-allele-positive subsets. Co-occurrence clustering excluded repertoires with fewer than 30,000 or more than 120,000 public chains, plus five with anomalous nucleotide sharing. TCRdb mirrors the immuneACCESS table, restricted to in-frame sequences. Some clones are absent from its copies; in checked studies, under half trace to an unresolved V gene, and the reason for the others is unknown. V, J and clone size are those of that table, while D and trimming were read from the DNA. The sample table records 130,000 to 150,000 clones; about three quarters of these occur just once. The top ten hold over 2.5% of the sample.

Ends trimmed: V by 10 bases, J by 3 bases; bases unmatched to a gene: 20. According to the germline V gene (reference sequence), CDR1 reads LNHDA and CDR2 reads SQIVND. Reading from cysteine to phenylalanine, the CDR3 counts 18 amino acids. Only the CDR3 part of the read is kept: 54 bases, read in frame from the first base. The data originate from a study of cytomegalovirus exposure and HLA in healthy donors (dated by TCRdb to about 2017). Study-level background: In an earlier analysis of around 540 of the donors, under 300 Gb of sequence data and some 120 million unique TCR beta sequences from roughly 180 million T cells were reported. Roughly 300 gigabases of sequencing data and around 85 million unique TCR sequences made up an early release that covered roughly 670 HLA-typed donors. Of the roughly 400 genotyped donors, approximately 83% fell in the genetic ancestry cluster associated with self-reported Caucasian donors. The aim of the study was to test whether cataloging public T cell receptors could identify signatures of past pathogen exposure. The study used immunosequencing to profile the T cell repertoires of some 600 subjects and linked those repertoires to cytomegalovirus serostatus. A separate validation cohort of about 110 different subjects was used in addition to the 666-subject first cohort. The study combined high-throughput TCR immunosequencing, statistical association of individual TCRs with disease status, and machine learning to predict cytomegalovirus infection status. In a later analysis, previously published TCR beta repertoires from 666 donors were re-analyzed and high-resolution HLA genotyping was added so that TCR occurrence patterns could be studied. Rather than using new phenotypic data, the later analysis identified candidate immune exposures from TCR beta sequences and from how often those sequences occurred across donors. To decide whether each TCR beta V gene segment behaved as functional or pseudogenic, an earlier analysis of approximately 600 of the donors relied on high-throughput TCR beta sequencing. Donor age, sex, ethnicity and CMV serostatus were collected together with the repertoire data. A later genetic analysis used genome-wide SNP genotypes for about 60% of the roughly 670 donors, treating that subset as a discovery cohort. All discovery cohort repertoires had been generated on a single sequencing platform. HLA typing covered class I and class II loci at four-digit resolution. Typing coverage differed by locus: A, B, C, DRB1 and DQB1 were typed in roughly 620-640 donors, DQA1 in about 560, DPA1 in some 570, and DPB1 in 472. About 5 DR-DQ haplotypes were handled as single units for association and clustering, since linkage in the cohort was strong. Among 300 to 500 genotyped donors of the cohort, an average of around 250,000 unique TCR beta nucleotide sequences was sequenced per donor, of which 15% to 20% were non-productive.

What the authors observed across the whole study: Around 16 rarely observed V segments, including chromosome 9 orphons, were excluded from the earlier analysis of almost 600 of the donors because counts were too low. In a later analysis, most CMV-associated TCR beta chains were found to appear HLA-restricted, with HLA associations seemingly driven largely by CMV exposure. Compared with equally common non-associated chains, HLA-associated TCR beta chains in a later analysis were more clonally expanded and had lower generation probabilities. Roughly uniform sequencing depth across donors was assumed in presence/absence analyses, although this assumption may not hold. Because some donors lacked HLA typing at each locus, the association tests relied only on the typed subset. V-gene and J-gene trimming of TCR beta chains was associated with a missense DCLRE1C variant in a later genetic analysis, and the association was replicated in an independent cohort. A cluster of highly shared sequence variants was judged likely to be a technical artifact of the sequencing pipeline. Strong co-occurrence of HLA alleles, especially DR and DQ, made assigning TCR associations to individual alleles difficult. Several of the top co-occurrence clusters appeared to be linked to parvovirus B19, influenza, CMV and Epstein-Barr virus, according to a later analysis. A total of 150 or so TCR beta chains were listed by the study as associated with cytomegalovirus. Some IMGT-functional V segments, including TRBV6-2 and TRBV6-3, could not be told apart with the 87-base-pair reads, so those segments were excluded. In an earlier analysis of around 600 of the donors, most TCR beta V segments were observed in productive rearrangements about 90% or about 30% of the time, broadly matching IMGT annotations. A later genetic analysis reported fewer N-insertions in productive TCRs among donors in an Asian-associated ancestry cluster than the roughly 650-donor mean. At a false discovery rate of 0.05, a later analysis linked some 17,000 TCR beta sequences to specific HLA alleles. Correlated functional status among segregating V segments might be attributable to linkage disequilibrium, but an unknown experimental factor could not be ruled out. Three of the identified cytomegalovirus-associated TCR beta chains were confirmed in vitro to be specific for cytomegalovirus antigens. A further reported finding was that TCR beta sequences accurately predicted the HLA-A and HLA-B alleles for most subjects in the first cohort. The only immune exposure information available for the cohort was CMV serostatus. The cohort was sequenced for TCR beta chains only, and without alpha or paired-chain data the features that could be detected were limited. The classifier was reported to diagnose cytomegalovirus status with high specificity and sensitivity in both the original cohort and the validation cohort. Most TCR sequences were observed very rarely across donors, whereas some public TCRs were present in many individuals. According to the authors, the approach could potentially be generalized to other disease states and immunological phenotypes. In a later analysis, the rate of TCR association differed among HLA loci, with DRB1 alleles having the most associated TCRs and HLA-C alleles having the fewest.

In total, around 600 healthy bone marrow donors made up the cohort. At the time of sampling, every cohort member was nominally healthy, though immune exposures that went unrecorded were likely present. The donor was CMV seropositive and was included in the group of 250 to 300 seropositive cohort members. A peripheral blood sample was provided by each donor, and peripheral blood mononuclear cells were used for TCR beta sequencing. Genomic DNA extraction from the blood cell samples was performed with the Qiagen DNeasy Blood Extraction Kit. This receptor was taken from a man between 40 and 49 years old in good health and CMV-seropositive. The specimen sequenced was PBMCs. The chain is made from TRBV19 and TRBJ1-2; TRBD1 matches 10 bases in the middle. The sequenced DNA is TGTGCCACCCTTCCTTCAGACTACGACAGGGGGCCGGACTATGGCTACACCTTC. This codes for CATLPSDYDRGPDYGYTF.